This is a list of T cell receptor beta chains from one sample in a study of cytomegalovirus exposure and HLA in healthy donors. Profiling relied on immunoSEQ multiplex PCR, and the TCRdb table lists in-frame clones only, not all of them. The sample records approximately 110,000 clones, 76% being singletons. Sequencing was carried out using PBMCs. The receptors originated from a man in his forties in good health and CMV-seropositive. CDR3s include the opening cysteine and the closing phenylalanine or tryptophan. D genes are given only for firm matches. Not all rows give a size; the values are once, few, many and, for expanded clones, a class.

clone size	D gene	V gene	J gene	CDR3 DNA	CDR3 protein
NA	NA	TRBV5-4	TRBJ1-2	TGTGCCAGCAGCTTGAGGGGTGGGGATCTCTATGGCTACACCTTC	CASSLRGGDLYGYTF
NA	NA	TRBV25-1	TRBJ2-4	TGTGCCAGCAGTATGAGTTATCTAGCCAAAAACATTCAGTACTTC	CASSMSYLAKNIQYF
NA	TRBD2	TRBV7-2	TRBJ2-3	TGTGCCAGCAGCTCACCACTAGCGGGGGTGGTTACAGATACGCAGTATTTT	CASSSPLAGVVTDTQYF
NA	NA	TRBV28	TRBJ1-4	TGTGCCAGCAGTTTCGTATTCGGTAGAGGGGAGGGTGAAAAACTGTTTTTT	CASSFVFGRGEGEKLFF
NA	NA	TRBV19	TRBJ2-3	TGTGCCAGTAGTATAGAGGGGACAAAGGTCACAGATACGCAGTATTTT	CASSIEGTKVTDTQYF
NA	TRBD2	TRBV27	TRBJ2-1	TGTGCCAGCAGTTTAGGTGGGGGACTAGCGGGGCTCAGTGAGCAGTTCTTC	CASSLGGGLAGLSEQFF
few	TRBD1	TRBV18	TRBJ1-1	TGTGCCAGCTCACCACGTCGGGACAGCGAAGCTTTCTTT	CASSPRRDSEAFF
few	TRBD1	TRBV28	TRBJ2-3	TGTGCCAGCAGGGACAGGGGGAAGTTTACGCAGTATTTT	CASRDRGKFTQYF
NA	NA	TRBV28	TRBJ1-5	TGTGCCAGCAGTACGAAAACGGGACAAATCCTCTATAGCAATCAGCCCCAGCATTTT	CASSTKTGQILYSNQPQHF
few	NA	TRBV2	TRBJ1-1	TGTGCCAGCAGTGATACTCTCCCGGGGAACACTGAAGCTTTCTTT	CASSDTLPGNTEAFF
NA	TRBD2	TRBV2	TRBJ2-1	TGTGCCAGCAGCGGGGGGAGCGGGAGGGCCGATGAGCAGTTCTTC	CASSGGSGRADEQFF
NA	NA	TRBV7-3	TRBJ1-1	TGTGCCAGCAGCTTAATTGGCGGCAACACTGAAGCTTTCTTT	CASSLIGGNTEAFF
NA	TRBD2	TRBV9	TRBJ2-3	TGTGCCAGCAGTCTAGCGGGAGGGGGTGAAGATACGCAGTATTTT	CASSLAGGGEDTQYF
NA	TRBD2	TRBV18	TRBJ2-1	TGTGCCAGCTCACCTAGGACTAGCGGGAGGGATGAGCAGTTCTTC	CASSPRTSGRDEQFF
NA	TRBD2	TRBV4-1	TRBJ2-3	TGCGCCAGCAGCCAAGGCCCGCCTAGCGGGACTGCCACAGATACGCAGTATTTT	CASSQGPPSGTATDTQYF
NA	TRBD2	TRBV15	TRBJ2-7	TGTGCCACCAGCCTAGCGGCGGGCTACGAGCAGTACTTC	CATSLAAGYEQYF
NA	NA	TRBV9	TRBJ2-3	TGTGCCAGCAGCACGGACATTTACACAGATACGCAGTATTTT	CASSTDIYTDTQYF
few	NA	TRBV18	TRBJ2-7	TGTGCCAGCTCACCACCCGGGGGACTCTACGAGCAGTACTTC	CASSPPGGLYEQYF
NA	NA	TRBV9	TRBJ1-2	TGTGCCAGCAGCCCGCGGGTGGAGAGGAACTATGGCTACACCTTC	CASSPRVERNYGYTF
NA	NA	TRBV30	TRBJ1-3	TGTGCCTGGGCCCCTACTCTAGGGGCTGGAAACACCATATATTTT	CAWAPTLGAGNTIYF
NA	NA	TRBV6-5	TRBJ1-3	TGTGCCAGCAGTTACTCGAAAGCACCCTCTGGAAACACCATATATTTT	CASSYSKAPSGNTIYF
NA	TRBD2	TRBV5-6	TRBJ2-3	TGTGCCAGCAGCTCGGGACTAACAAACACAGATACGCAGTATTTT	CASSSGLTNTDTQYF
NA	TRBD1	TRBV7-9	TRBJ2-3	TGTGCCAGCAGCTTAATGATCGGGACAGGGGGCACAGATACGCAGTATTTT	CASSLMIGTGGTDTQYF
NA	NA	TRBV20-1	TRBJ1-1	TGCAGTGCTAGACGGGAGACTGAAGCTTTCTTT	CSARRETEAFF
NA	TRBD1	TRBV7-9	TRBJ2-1	TGTGCCAGCAGCTTAAGGGGGCGCTCCTACAATGAGCAGTTCTTC	CASSLRGRSYNEQFF
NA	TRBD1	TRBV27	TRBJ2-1	TGTGCCAGCAGCCCCGGGACAGGGCCCCACAATGAGCAGTTCTTC	CASSPGTGPHNEQFF
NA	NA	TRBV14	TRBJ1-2	TGTGCCAGCAGCCAAAGTATGGGGAGGAGTGGCTACACCTTC	CASSQSMGRSGYTF
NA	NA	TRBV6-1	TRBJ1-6	TGTGCCAGCAGTGTAACCCCGTCAGGGTCCTCCTATAATTCACCCCTCCACTTT	CASSVTPSGSSYNSPLHF
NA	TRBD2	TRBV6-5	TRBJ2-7	TGTGCCAGCAGTTACTCGCCGAGCGGGGGGACCTACGAGCAGTACTTC	CASSYSPSGGTYEQYF
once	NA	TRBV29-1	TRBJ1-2	TGCAGCGTTCAACAGGGTGGTGGCTACACCTTC	CSVQQGGGYTF
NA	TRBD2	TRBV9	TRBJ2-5	TGTGCCAGCAGCCCGAGGAGCGGGAGTGAGACCCAGTACTTC	CASSPRSGSETQYF
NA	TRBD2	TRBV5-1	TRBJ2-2	TGCGCCAGCAGCTCATTGACTAGCGGGAGGGCAGCCACCGGGGAGCTGTTTTTT	CASSSLTSGRAATGELFF
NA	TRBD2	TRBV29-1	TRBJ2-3	TGCAGCGTTGTACCGGAACATAGCGGGGTCCCTAGTAGCACAGATACGCAGTATTTT	CSVVPEHSGVPSSTDTQYF
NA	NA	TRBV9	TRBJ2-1	TGTGCCAGCAGCGTCGTACAGGGTACCAGTGAGCAGTTCTTC	CASSVVQGTSEQFF
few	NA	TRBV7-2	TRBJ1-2	TGTGCCAGCAGCTTCGCACAGTTCTTGGACTATGGCTACACCTTC	CASSFAQFLDYGYTF
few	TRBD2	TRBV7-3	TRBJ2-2	TGTGCCAGCAGCCTAGCGGGATCCGGGGAGCTGTTTTTT	CASSLAGSGELFF
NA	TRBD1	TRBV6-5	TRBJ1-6	TGTGCCAGCAGGTCTCCAACAGGGGGCGGTTCACCCCTCCACTTT	CASRSPTGGGSPLHF
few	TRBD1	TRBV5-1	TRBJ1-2	TGCGCCAGCAGCTTGGGGGACAGGAGCTATCCGGGTGGCTACACCTTC	CASSLGDRSYPGGYTF
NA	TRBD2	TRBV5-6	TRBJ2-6	TGTGCCAGCAGCTCAGGACTAGCGGCCTCTGGGGCCAACGTCCTGACTTTC	CASSSGLAASGANVLTF
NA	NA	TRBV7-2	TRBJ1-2	TGTGCCAGCAGCTTCACCGCGGGTAGGGGCTACACCTTC	CASSFTAGRGYTF
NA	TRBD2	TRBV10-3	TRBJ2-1	TGTGCCATCAGTGTAGGCGGGGGGGTTACTGAGCAGTTCTTC	CAISVGGGVTEQFF
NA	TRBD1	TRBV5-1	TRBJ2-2	TGCGCCAGCAGCTGGACAGGCGGCACCGGGGAGCTGTTTTTT	CASSWTGGTGELFF
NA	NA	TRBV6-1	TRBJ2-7	TGTGCCAGCAGTGAAAAGGGGACAATATACTACGAGCAGTACTTC	CASSEKGTIYYEQYF
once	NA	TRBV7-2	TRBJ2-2	TGTGCCAGCAGCTTAAGGCAGGGCGGGGAGCTGTTTTTT	CASSLRQGGELFF
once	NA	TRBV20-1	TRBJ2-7	TGCAGTGCTAGTCTGAGCTACGAGCAGTACTTC	CSASLSYEQYF
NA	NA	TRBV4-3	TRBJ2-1	TGCGCCAGCAGCCAAGACATACTAACCGACAATGAGCAGTTCTTC	CASSQDILTDNEQFF
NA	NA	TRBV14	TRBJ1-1	TGTGCCAGCAGCCAAGAACGCGGGACCTTGGGTGCTGAAGCTTTCTTT	CASSQERGTLGAEAFF
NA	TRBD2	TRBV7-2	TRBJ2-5	TGTGCCAGCAGATTAGCGGGGCACCAAGAGACCCAGTACTTC	CASRLAGHQETQYF
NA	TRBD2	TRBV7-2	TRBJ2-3	TGTGCCAGCAGCTTTAGGGCGAGCGGGAGGGCCCCGTATACGCAGTATTTT	CASSFRASGRAPYTQYF
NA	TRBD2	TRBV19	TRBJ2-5	TGTGCCAGTAGTTCACTAGCGGGAAGGGAGACCCAGTACTTC	CASSSLAGRETQYF
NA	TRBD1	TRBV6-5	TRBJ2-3	TGTGCCAGCAGTTACTCGACAGGGCGAGATACGCAGTATTTT	CASSYSTGRDTQYF
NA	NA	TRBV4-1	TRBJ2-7	TGCGCCAGCAGTCTAATCGGGGGAACGGGGGAGCAGTACTTC	CASSLIGGTGEQYF
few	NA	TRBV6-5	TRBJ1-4	TGTGCCAGCAACCGGGACAACGGGGAAAAACTGTTTTTT	CASNRDNGEKLFF
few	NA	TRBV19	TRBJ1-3	TGTGCCAGTAGTATCGCTGGAAACACCATATATTTT	CASSIAGNTIYF
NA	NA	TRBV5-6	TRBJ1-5	TGTGCCAGCAGCTTGTATAATCAGCCCCAGCATTTT	CASSLYNQPQHF
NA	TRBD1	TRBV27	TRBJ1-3	TGTGCCAGCGGTTGGACAGGAACCTCTGGAAACACCATATATTTT	CASGWTGTSGNTIYF